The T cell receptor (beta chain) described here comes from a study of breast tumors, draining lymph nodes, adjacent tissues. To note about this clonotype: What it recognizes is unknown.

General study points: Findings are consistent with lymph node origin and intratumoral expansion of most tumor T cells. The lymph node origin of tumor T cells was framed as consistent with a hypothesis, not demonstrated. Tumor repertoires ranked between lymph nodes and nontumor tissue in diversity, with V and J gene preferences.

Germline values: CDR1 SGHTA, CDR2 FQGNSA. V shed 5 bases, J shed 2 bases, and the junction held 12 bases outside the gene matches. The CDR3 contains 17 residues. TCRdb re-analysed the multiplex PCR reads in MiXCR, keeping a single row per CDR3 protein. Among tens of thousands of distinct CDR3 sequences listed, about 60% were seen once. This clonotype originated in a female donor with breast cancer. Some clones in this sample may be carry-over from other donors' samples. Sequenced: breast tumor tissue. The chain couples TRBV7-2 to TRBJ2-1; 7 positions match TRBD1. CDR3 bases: TGTGCCAGCAGCAAGGACAGGTCGAAGGGCCCCTACAATGAGCAGTTCTTC. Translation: CASSKDRSKGPYNEQFF.